The next 26 T cell receptor beta chains were all read from a single sample in a study of identical twins. From the 5' RACE reads, TCRdb called clonotypes with MiXCR, one entry per CDR3 protein. Counted here are around 1.7 million distinct CDR3 sequences, around 33% occurring once; the ten biggest clones make up less than 0.35%. Sequencing was performed on cord blood. These receptors originate from a newborn girl in good health.

This clonotype has only a few counts. This chain connects TRBV5-1 to TRBJ2-1; 8 bases agree with TRBD2. The germline gives CDR1 SGHRS, CDR2 YFSETQ. The ends lost 0 bases at V and 2 bases at J; junction bases unmatched: 4. There are 16 residues in the CDR3. CDR3 sequence: CASSLASGSPYNEQFF. CDR3 in DNA: TGCGCCAGCAGCTTGGCCAGCGGGAGCCCCTACAATGAGCAGTTCTTC.

This sequence joins TRBV5-1 and TRBJ2-3; TRBD2 matches at 13 bases. The CDR3 contains 19 residues. With 0 bases clipped from V and 1 base from J, the junction kept 8 bases outside the gene matches. Germline CDR1 SGHRS, CDR2 YFSETQ. The CDR3 here is CASSLALFGLAGGTDTQYF. The CDR3 nucleotides read TGCGCCAGCAGCTTGGCCCTCTTCGGACTAGCGGGGGGCACAGATACGCAGTATTTT.

The gene calls are TRBV25-1 and TRBJ2-5, with 8 bases fitting TRBD2. Germline loops: CDR1 MGHDK, CDR2 SYGVNS. There are 18 residues in the CDR3. J was trimmed by 1 base and V by 1 base; bases with no gene match: 11. CDR3 bases: TGTGCCAGCAGTGAATCTGTCGGGGATAGCGGGATCCAAGAGACCCAGTACTTC. Translated, it gives CASSESVGDSGIQETQYF. The complete variable domain, with remaining parts taken from reference TRBV25-1 and TRBJ2-5, reads EADIYQTPRYLVIGTGKKITLECSQTMGHDKMYWYQQDPGMELHLIHYSYGVNSTEKGDLSSESTVSRIRTEHFPLTLESARPSHTSQYLCASSESVGDSGIQETQYFGPGTRLLVL.

This clonotype was found many times. The V gene is TRBV12-3 or TRBV12-4, the J gene TRBJ2-7; 7 bases line up with TRBD2. This CDR3 region has 14 residues. J gave up 2 bases and V 1 base, and 2 bases lay outside the gene matches. The CDR3 DNA follows: TGTGCCAGCAGTTTAGGGACTAGTACCTACGAGCAGTACTTC. It specifies CASSLGTSTYEQYF.

This clonotype was counted only a few times. The chain is built from TRBV7-9 and TRBJ2-1; 9 bases agree with TRBD2. J was trimmed by 3 bases and V by 1 base; bases with no gene match: 4. In germline, CDR1 is SEHNR, CDR2 FQNEAQ (reference sequence). The CDR3 length is 16 residues. The CDR3 region is CASSLGLADDYNEQFF. The CDR3 coding sequence is TGTGCCAGCAGCTTAGGACTAGCGGACGACTACAATGAGCAGTTCTTC.

This clonotype was detected many times. This rearrangement joins TRBV7-2 to TRBJ2-1, with TRBD2 matching 8 bases. CDR1 and CDR2 (germline): SGHTA, FQGNSA. Trimming cost V 0 bases and J 5 bases; bases outside gene matches: 3. CDR3 size: 15 residues. This CDR3 reads CASSLAGTRNNEQFF. CDR3 DNA sequence: TGTGCCAGCAGCTTAGCCGGGACTAGAAACAATGAGCAGTTCTTC.

This chain links TRBV11-2 with TRBJ2-7, with 9 positions matching TRBD2. The length of the CDR3 is 18 residues. CDR1 and CDR2 from the germline V gene are SGHAT and FQNNGV. Trimming at V came to 3 bases and at J to 0 bases, leaving 12 bases not matched to a gene. In DNA, the CDR3 is TGTGCCAGCAGCTTTATCAGCGGGGGGTCACAATACTCCTACGAGCAGTACTTC. It is translated as CASSFISGGSQYSYEQYF.

This clonotype was seen a few times. The chain carries TRBV5-6 and TRBJ2-3; D possibly corresponds to TRBD2 (5 bases). From germline, CDR1 is SGHDT and CDR2 YYEEEE. The CDR3 length is 15 residues. The ends were cut back, 4 bases at V and 9 bases at J, with 21 bases in the middle. CDR3 sequence reads: CASSPAGGQSYTQYF. The CDR3 DNA is TGTGCCAGCAGCCCTGCGGGTGGGCAGAGCTACACGCAGTATTTT. Filled out from reference TRBV5-6 and TRBJ2-3, the complete variable domain reads DAGVTQSPTHLIKTRGQQVTLRCSPKSGHDTVSWYQQALGQGPQFIFQYYEEEERQRGNFPDRFSGHQFPNYSSELNVNALLLGDSALYLCASSPAGGQSYTQYFGPGTRLTVL.

This clonotype was seen a handful of times. CDR3: CSAGGTSGVVYEQYF. The CDR3 DNA is TGCAGTGCGGGCGGGACTAGCGGAGTGGTTTACGAGCAGTACTTC. The chain employs TRBV20-1 and TRBJ2-7, with TRBD2 matching 11 bases. Germline V gene lookup returns CDR1 DFQATT and CDR2 SNEGSKA (reference sequence). The CDR3 loop spans 15 amino acids. Trimming at V came to 6 bases and at J to 4 bases, leaving 11 bases not matched to a gene.

The J gene is TRBJ1-6, the V gene TRBV7-2; D not resolved. The germline V gene encodes CDR1 SGHTA and CDR2 FQGNSA. V shed 1 base and J shed 8 bases, with 12 bases lying between them. The CDR3 contains 15 residues. CDR3 in DNA: TGTGCCAGCAGCTTAGTTTCAGGTCGGGATTCACCCCTCCACTTT. Translating it yields CASSLVSGRDSPLHF.

The CDR3 reads CASSLIRSTDTQYF. CDR3 bases: TGTGCCAGCAGTTTAATTCGAAGCACAGATACGCAGTATTTT. This chain connects TRBV27 to TRBJ2-3; D is ambiguous. V gave up 2 bases and J gave up 0 bases, with 6 bases separating them. The CDR3 totals 14 residues. CDR1 and CDR2 (germline): MNHEY, SMNVEV (reference sequence).

The CDR3 DNA is TGTGCTAGTGGTTTATTCAAACTAGCGGGAGGGCCAATAGTCAAAAACATTCAGTACTTC. Its translation is CASGLFKLAGGPIVKNIQYF. This chain links TRBV12-5 with TRBJ2-4; 13 positions agree with TRBD2. Germline values: CDR1 LGHNT, CDR2 FRNRAP. Germline trimming cut 3 bases from V and 3 bases from J; bases unmatched to any gene: 14. This CDR3 comprises 20 residues. Filled out from reference TRBV12-5 and TRBJ2-4, the complete variable domain reads DARVTQTPRHKVTEMGQEVTMRCQPILGHNTVFWYRQTMMQGLELLAYFRNRAPLDDSGMPKDRFSAEMPDATLATLKIQPSEPRDSAVYFCASGLFKLAGGPIVKNIQYFGAGTRLSVL.

V gene TRBV7-2 combines with J gene TRBJ2-3; 7 bases are a match to TRBD2. This CDR3 contains 14 residues. Germline V CDR1 and CDR2: SGHTA, FQGNSA. J gave up 4 bases and V 5 bases, and 6 bases lay outside the gene matches. CDR3: CASSRDYYADTQYF. DNA of the CDR3: TGTGCCAGCAGCCGGGACTATTATGCAGATACGCAGTATTTT.

This clonotype was seen a handful of times. V is TRBV21-1 and J is TRBJ1-5; the table assigns TRBD1, which was not confirmed against the DNA. TRBV21-1 is given as a pseudogene. The CDR3 is 15 residues long. Here the CDR3 DNA reads TGTGCCAGCAACCGAGCCGGGTATAGCAATCAGCCCCAGCATTTT. Translating gives CASNRAGYSNQPQHF.

This chain joins TRBV10-3 and TRBJ2-1; weak D call: TRBD2 (6 bases). CDR1 is ENHRY, CDR2 SYGVKD, per germline. Between the trimmed V and J ends, which lost 3 bases and 7 bases, there was a span of 16 bases. The CDR3 has 15 amino acids. CDR3 sequence reads: CAISDSLAQGNEQFF. The CDR3 nucleotides are TGTGCCATCAGTGATAGTCTAGCGCAAGGTAATGAGCAGTTCTTC.

The CDR3 region has the DNA TGTGCCAGCAGCCGATGCCCCAGCGGAGCTTTCTTT. This sequence encodes CASSRCPSGAFF. The rearrangement uses TRBV21-1 and TRBJ1-1; the table gives TRBD1 as D, unverified against the DNA. TRBV21-1 is given as a pseudogene. The CDR3 extends over 12 amino acids.

The chain couples TRBV27 to TRBJ2-7; weak D call: TRBD2 (6 bases). Germline CDR1 MNHEY, CDR2 SMNVEV (reference sequence). The CDR3 covers 14 residues. Trimming stripped 6 bases from V and 2 bases from J, with 14 bases between. CDR3 residues: CASSLALFPYEQYF. For the CDR3, the DNA is TGTGCCAGCAGCCTAGCGCTATTTCCCTACGAGCAGTACTTC.

The genes are TRBV6-5 and TRBJ1-4, with D unresolved. The CDR3 extends over 14 amino acids. V shed 4 bases and J shed 1 base, with 7 bases lying between them. The V gene's germline CDR1 is MNHEY and CDR2 SVGAGI. In DNA form, the CDR3 reads TGTGCCAGCAGTTTTCAGTTAACTAATGAAAAACTGTTTTTT. The encoded protein is CASSFQLTNEKLFF.

This clonotype appeared a few times. The chain employs TRBV12-3 or TRBV12-4 and TRBJ1-1; 8 bases align to TRBD1. With 6 bases clipped from V and 7 bases from J, the junction kept 1 base outside the gene matches. The CDR3 spans 11 residues. This CDR3 reads CASRGQGEAFF. The CDR3 DNA reads TGTGCCAGCAGAGGACAGGGTGAAGCTTTCTTT.

Comments on this clonotype: This could be a read error, since a much larger clone is one nucleotide away. The chain employs TRBV12-3 or TRBV12-4 and TRBJ2-1, with TRBD2 matching over 7 bases. The CDR3 is 14 amino acids. The CDR3 coding sequence is TGTGCCAACAGTCGCGGGGGTCCCGACAATGAGCAGTTCTTC. Its translation is CANSRGGPDNEQFF.

Remarks on this clonotype: Its ends do not fully match the called genes, so a read error is possible. The chain joins TRBV12-3 or TRBV12-4 to TRBJ1-2; D remains unclear. The CDR3 is 15 residues long. The CDR3 protein is CASTRRQTSQYGCTF. The DNA for the CDR3 is TGTGCCAGCACCCGACGCCAGACCTCTCAATATGGCTGCACCTTC.

There are a few counts of this clonotype. The chain joins TRBV30 to TRBJ1-4; D unclear. This CDR3 comprises 14 residues. In germline, CDR1 is GTSNPN, CDR2 SVGIG (reference sequence). V dropped 7 bases and J dropped 5 bases, with 17 bases sitting between them. The CDR3 is CASWPRTLNEKLFF. The CDR3 bases are TGTGCCTCTTGGCCCCGGACGCTCAATGAAAAACTGTTTTTT.

This clonotype was observed a handful of times. V is TRBV6-6 and J is TRBJ2-7; TRBD2 is a possible D gene (5 bases). The CDR3 totals 16 residues. Trimming took 0 bases from V and 2 from J, leaving 14 bases between them. Germline V CDR1 and CDR2: MNHNY, SVGAGI (reference sequence). CDR3 DNA sequence: TGTGCCAGCAGTTACTCGAGGGCTACCCGAACCTACGAGCAGTACTTC. Translating it yields CASSYSRATRTYEQYF.

This chain connects TRBV20-1 to TRBJ1-5; weak D call: TRBD1 (5 bases). Trimming left V 2 bases short and J 3 bases short, with 14 bases between. CDR3 size: 15 residues. Germline V gene lookup returns CDR1 DFQATT and CDR2 SNEGSKA (reference sequence). CDR3 bases: TGCAGTGCTAGAATCCCCGGGGCCTTCAATCAGCCCCAGCATTTT. Residues: CSARIPGAFNQPQHF.

The table lists this clonotype with a few counts. V and J are TRBV12-3 or TRBV12-4 and TRBJ2-5, with D perhaps being TRBD1 or TRBD2 (6 bases each). The CDR3 loop spans 14 amino acids. V lost 5 bases to trimming and J lost 4 bases, with 14 bases between them. CDR3 loop: CASSRTGRRETQYF. CDR3 DNA sequence: TGTGCCAGCAGTCGAACAGGGAGGAGAGAGACCCAGTACTTC.

V gene TRBV20-1 combines with J gene TRBJ2-1, with 7 bases that match TRBD2. Per germline, CDR1 DFQATT and CDR2 SNEGSKA (reference sequence). The junction had 21 bases not matched to a gene; V was cut back by 6 bases and J by 10 bases. CDR3 length: 16 amino acids. The CDR3 is CSAKPTLAVVVGEQFF. The CDR3 DNA is TGCAGTGCCAAGCCAACGCTAGCGGTGGTGGTCGGGGAGCAGTTCTTC.